The 29 T cell receptor beta chains in this list originate from one sample, sequenced in a study of T cell responses to AZD1222 COVID-19 vaccine. Clones were sequenced by immunoSEQ multiplex PCR, and TCRdb holds only the in-frame ones, with some missing. The data contain 83,000 or so clones, 88% of them singletons. Sample: peripheral blood, taken 28 days after the second AZD1222 dose. The source of these receptors is an adult who received the AZD1222 COVID-19 vaccine.

The chain combines TRBV6-6 with TRBJ1-6; 8 bases line up with TRBD1. The CDR3 is 18 amino acids. Germline assignment: CDR1 MNHNY and CDR2 SVGAGI (reference sequence). V lost 5 bases, J lost 0 bases, and 9 bases stayed unmatched. In DNA form, the CDR3 reads TGTGCCAGCAGTCCCAGGGGGCGCGGGAGCTCCTATAATTCACCCCTCCACTTT. It encodes CASSPRGRGSSYNSPLHF.

This chain links TRBV5-1 with TRBJ2-1; TRBD2 agrees at 8 bases. This CDR3 is 17 amino acids long. With V trimmed by 3 bases and J by 0 bases, 8 bases remained unmatched. Germline loops: CDR1 SGHRS, CDR2 YFSETQ. This CDR3 reads CASSWWGLDSSYNEQFF. The DNA for the CDR3 is TGCGCCAGCAGCTGGTGGGGACTAGATAGCTCCTACAATGAGCAGTTCTTC.

This clone came up once. The rearrangement links TRBV28 to TRBJ2-5, with 14 bases identical to TRBD2. The CDR3 spans 19 residues. Germline V lookup: CDR1 MDHEN, CDR2 SYDVKM. V was pared by 5 bases and J by 1 base, with 12 bases of the junction left unmatched. The CDR3 nucleotides are TGTGCCAGCAGTCTGGGACTAGCGGGAGATACAGCCACCCAAGAGACCCAGTACTTC. The encoded protein is CASSLGLAGDTATQETQYF.

The chain recombines TRBV2 with TRBJ2-7; 12 positions match TRBD2. Trimming took 6 bases from V and 5 from J; bases not matched to a gene: 5. This CDR3 is 14 amino acids long. Germline V gene sequence: CDR1 SNHLY, CDR2 FYNNEI. CDR3 bases: TGTGCCAGCAGAGGGACTAGCGGGTTCCACGAGCAGTACTTC. It specifies CASRGTSGFHEQYF.

V and J are TRBV7-5 and TRBJ1-1. TRBV7-5 is termed a pseudogene. The CDR3 sequence is 16 residues long. CDR3 amino acids: CARSFIRGVMNTEAFF. As DNA, the CDR3 is TGTGCCAGAAGCTTCATCCGAGGGGTCATGAACACTGAAGCTTTCTTT.

In DNA, the CDR3 is TGTGCCAGCAGCCCCCAGGCGGGAGGGCGAGAGACCCAGTACTTC. Translation: CASSPQAGGRETQYF. The chain employs TRBV9 and TRBJ2-5; TRBD2 matches at 9 bases. The V gene's germline CDR1 is SGDLS and CDR2 YYNGEE. J was trimmed by 4 bases and V by 4 bases; bases with no gene match: 8. The CDR3 consists of 15 residues.

The chain is built from TRBV6-5 and TRBJ1-3, with D perhaps TRBD1 (6 bases). The V gene lost 6 bases and the J gene lost 0 bases, with 12 bases spanning the gap. CDR1 MNHEY and CDR2 SVGAGI come from the germline V gene. The CDR3 loop spans 15 amino acids. The DNA for the CDR3 is TGTGCCAGCAGGCCAGACAGGCACTCTGGAAACACCATATATTTT. It yields the protein CASRPDRHSGNTIYF.

The V and J genes are TRBV10-1 and TRBJ2-1; possible D gene TRBD2, 6 bases. Germline-derived CDR1 and CDR2 are WNHNN and SYGVQD (reference sequence). V was shortened by 3 bases and J by 3 bases, with 12 bases between the two germline ends. The CDR3 runs 15 residues. The CDR3 spells CASSEPGVNYNEQFF. CDR3 coding DNA: TGCGCCAGCAGTGAACCGGGAGTAAACTACAATGAGCAGTTCTTC.

The chain recombines TRBV27 with TRBJ2-5; 10 bases are shared with TRBD2. The CDR3 sequence is 18 residues long. The germline CDR1 and CDR2 sequences are MNHEY and SMNVEV (reference sequence). V lost 5 bases and J lost 1; bases outside the gene matches: 13. The CDR3 DNA reads TGTGCCAGCAGTCCAAGGCTAGCGGGAGCGGGCTCCCAAGAGACCCAGTACTTC. Its translation: CASSPRLAGAGSQETQYF.

This clone has just a few counts. The rearrangement links TRBV2 to TRBJ2-1; 8 bases agree with TRBD2. The J segment lost 6 bases and the V segment lost 3 bases, leaving 7 bases of the junction unmatched. The CDR3 is made up of 15 amino acids. Germline V gene lookup returns CDR1 SNHLY and CDR2 FYNNEI. CDR3 residues: CASSEATAGVNEQFF. The DNA for the CDR3 is TGTGCCAGCAGTGAGGCAACAGCGGGAGTCAATGAGCAGTTCTTC.

The gene calls are TRBV4-1 and TRBJ2-3; D might be TRBD2 (6 bases). The CDR3 length is 11 residues. The germline gives CDR1 MGHRA, CDR2 YSYEKL. The CDR3 sequence is CASTRGDTQYF. DNA for the CDR3: TGCGCATCGACTAGAGGAGATACGCAGTATTTT.

This clone has just a few counts. The gene calls are TRBV4-3 and TRBJ2-3, with 11 bases that match TRBD2. Germline V gives CDR1 LGHNA, CDR2 YSLEER. Trimming took 4 bases from V and 3 from J; bases not matched to a gene: 6. The CDR3 spans 16 residues. The CDR3 nucleotides read TGCGCCAGCAGCCTTAGCGGGAGGGCCGGGACAGATACGCAGTATTTT. Translated: CASSLSGRAGTDTQYF.

Note on this clone: Within the sample, other DNA sequences also encode this same CDR3. The chain has TRBV5-1 and TRBJ1-1, with D unresolved. This CDR3 region has 13 residues. Germline lookup yields CDR1 SGHRS and CDR2 YFSETQ. Deletions cut 0 bases from V and 1 base from J, with 4 bases between. CDR3 in amino acids: CASSLGGNTEAFF. The CDR3 bases are TGCGCCAGCAGCTTGGGGGGGAACACTGAAGCTTTCTTT.

The V call is TRBV27, the J call TRBJ2-2, with TRBD2 matching over 9 bases. The V gene's germline CDR1 is MNHEY and CDR2 SMNVEV (reference sequence). Unmatched junction bases numbered 6, after V lost 5 bases and J lost 5 bases. The CDR3 length is 15 residues. Here the CDR3 reads CASSQSGRFTGELFF. Written as DNA, the CDR3 is TGTGCCAGCAGTCAAAGCGGGAGGTTTACCGGGGAGCTGTTTTTT.

V usage is TRBV28 and J usage is TRBJ2-7; 8 nucleotides align to TRBD2. This CDR3 comprises 14 residues. CDR1 MDHEN and CDR2 SYDVKM come from the germline V gene. With V trimmed by 7 bases and J by 2 bases, 7 bases remained unmatched. The CDR3 here is CASTSGPRAYEQYF. Here the CDR3 DNA reads TGTGCCAGCACTAGCGGGCCAAGAGCCTACGAGCAGTACTTC.

The chain carries TRBV7-9 and TRBJ1-5, with 7 bases that match TRBD1. With 5 bases clipped from V and 1 base from J, the junction kept 2 bases outside the gene matches. The germline CDR1 and CDR2 sequences are SEHNR and FQNEAQ (reference sequence). This CDR3 is built from 14 residues. The CDR3 region is CASSATGSNQPQHF. Here the CDR3 DNA reads TGTGCCAGCAGCGCGACAGGGAGCAATCAGCCCCAGCATTTT.

The V call is TRBV3-1 (or the pseudogene TRBV3-2), the J call TRBJ2-3; D may be TRBD2 (6 bases). Per the germline V gene, CDR1 is LGHDT and CDR2 is YNNKEL (reference sequence). Trimming cost V 4 bases and J 0 bases, with 20 bases left between them. This CDR3 has 18 amino acids. This chain's CDR3 is CASSPGLHTSRSTDTQYF. CDR3 coding DNA: TGTGCCAGCAGCCCGGGACTTCATACTAGCCGAAGCACAGATACGCAGTATTTT.

The sample holds one count of this clone. The chain links TRBV7-9 to TRBJ1-2; D is unresolved. CDR3 length equals 15 residues. Trimming took off 0 bases at V and 0 bases at J, with 8 bases between the two ends. CDR1 and CDR2 from the germline V gene are SEHNR and FQNEAQ (reference sequence). DNA of the CDR3: TGTGCCAGCAGCTTAGCGAAGTCTACTAACTATGGCTACACCTTC. Protein product: CASSLAKSTNYGYTF.

This chain joins TRBV2 and TRBJ2-7; D is perhaps TRBD1 (6 bases). This CDR3 contains 14 residues. V gave up 6 bases and J gave up 4 bases, with 16 bases separating them. Per the germline V gene, CDR1 is SNHLY and CDR2 is FYNNEI. CDR3 nucleotide sequence: TGTGCCAGCAGGAAGAGGGCTCAGGGGTACGAGCAGTACTTC. Its translation: CASRKRAQGYEQYF.

CDR3 sequence: CASTWGSYNEQFF. For the CDR3, the DNA is TGTGCCAGTACCTGGGGTTCCTACAATGAGCAGTTCTTC. This rearrangement joins TRBV19 to TRBJ2-1, with D unresolved. This CDR3 is built from 13 residues. Germline V gene data show CDR1 as LNHDA and CDR2 as SQIVND (reference sequence). The V end lost 7 bases, the J end lost 1 base, and 8 bases lay between the germline ends.

V and J are TRBV28 and TRBJ2-4; no reliable D call. Germline loops: CDR1 MDHEN, CDR2 SYDVKM. V was trimmed by 3 bases and J by 0 bases, leaving 6 bases between them. This CDR3 contains 14 residues. CDR3 residues: CASSLWAAKNIQYF. The CDR3 DNA reads as TGTGCCAGCAGTTTGTGGGCAGCCAAAAACATTCAGTACTTC. The whole variable domain, remainder taken from reference TRBV28 and TRBJ2-4, is DVKVTQSSRYLVKRTGEKVFLECVQDMDHENMFWYRQDPGLGLRLIYFSYDVKMKEKGDIPEGYSVSREKKERFSLILESASTNQTSMYLCASSLWAAKNIQYFGAGTRLSVL.

V usage is TRBV4-3 and J usage is TRBJ1-2, with TRBD1 as a possible D gene (5 bases). The CDR3 is 19 residues long. CDR1 is LGHNA, CDR2 YSLEER, per germline. The V end lost 5 bases, the J end lost 4 bases, and 29 bases lay between the germline ends. CDR3 DNA: TGCGCCAGCAGCGACACTCTTGTAACTGCCGGGGGGGACCCCTATGGCTACACCTTC. Protein product: CASSDTLVTAGGDPYGYTF.

The V and J genes are TRBV5-1 and TRBJ1-6, with D possibly being TRBD1 (6 bases). The CDR3 is 15 residues long. Trimming took 1 base from V and 6 from J, leaving 11 bases between them. Germline V gene lookup returns CDR1 SGHRS and CDR2 YFSETQ. The CDR3 loop reads CASSLRPGANSPLHF. The CDR3, as DNA: TGCGCCAGCAGCTTGAGACCGGGGGCTAATTCACCCCTCCACTTT.

V gene TRBV6-5 combines with J gene TRBJ2-1, with D perhaps TRBD2 (6 bases). The CDR3 consists of 12 residues. Germline CDR1 is MNHEY and CDR2 is SVGAGI. Trimming took off 2 bases at V and 12 bases at J, with 11 bases between the two ends. The chain's CDR3 is CASSYDGGGQFF. DNA for the CDR3: TGTGCCAGCAGTTACGACGGGGGAGGGCAGTTCTTC.

CDR3 amino acids: CASSQNRVHSAEAFF. The CDR3 nucleotides are TGTGCCAGCTCTCAGAACAGGGTACATAGCGCTGAAGCTTTCTTT. The chain is built from TRBV18 and TRBJ1-1; a weak D match, TRBD1 (6 bases). The ends were cut back, 6 bases at V and 6 bases at J, with 20 bases in the middle. The CDR3 consists of 15 residues. Germline V gives CDR1 KGHSH, CDR2 LQKENI.

The chain joins TRBV29-1 to TRBJ1-1; TRBD1 aligns across 10 bases. V was clipped by 2 bases and J by 4 bases; unmatched bases: 4. This CDR3 is built from 14 residues. Germline loops: CDR1 SQVTM, CDR2 ANQGSEA. The CDR3 DNA is TGCAGCGTTGAATACCGGACAGGGGGCACTGAAGCTTTCTTT. This translates into CSVEYRTGGTEAFF.

The genes are TRBV28 and TRBJ1-6; 10 bases map to TRBD1. Germline values: CDR1 MDHEN, CDR2 SYDVKM. The CDR3 extends over 14 amino acids. V shed 6 bases, J shed 14 bases, and the junction held 10 bases outside the gene matches. DNA for the CDR3: TGTGCCAGCAGCGTACGACAGGGGGCGAAAACCCTCCACTTT. Translation gives CASSVRQGAKTLHF.

The gene calls are TRBV12-3 or TRBV12-4 and TRBJ2-1; tentative D call: TRBD2 (6 bases). The ends were cut back, 1 base at V and 10 bases at J, with 11 bases in the middle. CDR3 length: 13 residues. CDR3: CASSLGNSGEQFF. The CDR3, as DNA: TGTGCCAGCAGTTTAGGCAATAGCGGAGAGCAGTTCTTC.

The chain has TRBV13 and TRBJ2-7; 7 nucleotides align to TRBD2. CDR1 is PRHDT and CDR2 is FYEKMQ in the germline V gene (reference sequence). The CDR3 sequence is 17 residues long. V shed 3 bases, J shed 2 bases, and the junction held 13 bases outside the gene matches. The CDR3 DNA reads as TGTGCCAGCAGCTTGGGGGAGGGCCCCAACCATGCCTACGAGCAGTACTTC. As protein: CASSLGEGPNHAYEQYF.